A selection of T cell receptor beta chains follows, all from one sample in a study of OX40 agonist ivuxolimab in advanced cancers. Sequenced by immunoSEQ multiplex PCR; TCRdb stores in-frame clones only, minus some. The sample shows some 90,000 clones, more than 70% of them seen only once. The starting material was CD4+ or CD8+ T cells sorted from blood, obtained in a trial of the OX40 agonist ivuxolimab. All receptors come from an adult with an advanced solid tumor such as melanoma, head and neck, liver or kidney cancer. The CDR3 runs from the conserved cysteine through the conserved F or W. A D gene is named only where the DNA matches it firmly. Rows may omit the clone size; those that give it use once, few, many or a size class.

>TRBJ2-2|.|.|TRBV7-2|15
TGTGCCAGCAGCTTAGGGGGAGGAGCCACCGGGGAGCTGTTTTTT
CASSLGGGATGELFF
>TRBJ1-5|.|.|TRBV5-3|13
TGTGCCAGAAGCATGGCGGGAAATCAGCCCCAGCATTTT
CARSMAGNQPQHF
>TRBJ1-1|.|.|TRBV21-1|15
TGTGCCAGCAGCACTTCCCCGGCGGAGGGCACTGAAGCTTTCTTT
CASSTSPAEGTEAFF
>TRBJ2-3|.|TRBD2|TRBV11-3|16
TGTGCCAGCAGCTTAGGACTAGCCGCTAGCACAGATACGCAGTATTTT
CASSLGLAASTDTQYF
>TRBJ1-1|.|.|TRBV11-2|13
TGTGCCAGCAGCTTAGAAGTGAACACTGAAGCTTTCTTT
CASSLEVNTEAFF
>TRBJ1-3|.|.|TRBV4-3|15
TGCGCCAGCAGCCAAGAACCGTACTCTGGAAACACCATATATTTT
CASSQEPYSGNTIYF
>TRBJ2-1|.|TRBD2|TRBV19|14
TGTGCCACCCGACTAGCGGGTGCGGTCCATGAGCAGTTCTTC
CATRLAGAVHEQFF
>TRBJ1-1|once|.|TRBV6-4|13
TGTGCCAGCAGTATTCAGTCGAACACTGAAGCTTTCTTT
CASSIQSNTEAFF
>TRBJ1-1|.|TRBD1|TRBV28|12
TGTGCCAGCAGACCAGGGGGCACTGAAGCTTTCTTT
CASRPGGTEAFF
>TRBJ2-7|.|TRBD2|TRBV28|13
TGTGCCAGCGGTAGCGGGACCCCCTACGAGCAGTACTTC
CASGSGTPYEQYF
>TRBJ2-3|.|.|TRBV9|14
TGTGCCAGCAGCGTAGCTAGCGTCCCAGATACGCAGTATTTT
CASSVASVPDTQYF
>TRBJ1-1|.|.|TRBV28|11
TGTGCCAGCAGGGCCTACACTGAAGCTTTCTTT
CASRAYTEAFF
>TRBJ2-2|.|.|TRBV2|14
TGTGCCAGCAGTGAAACCGGGGACACCGGGGAGCTGTTTTTT
CASSETGDTGELFF
>TRBJ1-1|once|.|TRBV14|15
TGTGCCAGCAGCCAAGGTCGGGCCGCGAACACTGAAGCTTTCTTT
CASSQGRAANTEAFF
>TRBJ1-4|.|.|TRBV7-9|15
TGTGCCAGCAGCTCCGAGGCATCACTAGATGAAAAACTGTTTTTT
CASSSEASLDEKLFF
>TRBJ2-5|.|TRBD2|TRBV7-3|15
TGTGCCAGCAGCGCCGGACTAGCGGGAGGAGAGACCCAGTACTTC
CASSAGLAGGETQYF
>TRBJ1-4|.|TRBD1|TRBV7-9|15
TGTGCCAGCAGCGAGGGGCAGGGGGCTTATGAAAAACTGTTTTTT
CASSEGQGAYEKLFF
>TRBJ2-7|.|TRBD1|TRBV9|16
TGTGCCAGCAGCTTAACTACGGGACAGGGACGCTACGAGCAGTACTTC
CASSLTTGQGRYEQYF
>TRBJ2-5|.|.|TRBV5-6|14
TGTGCCAGCAGCACCCCGACAGGTGGGGAGACCCAGTACTTC
CASSTPTGGETQYF
>TRBJ1-1|.|.|TRBV29-1|13
TGCAGCGCCCTGTGGGGAGGCGGCACTGAAGCTTTCTTT
CSALWGGGTEAFF
>TRBJ2-2|.|.|TRBV2|14
TGTGCCAGCACCAGGACAGGAGGGACCGGGGAGCTGTTTTTT
CASTRTGGTGELFF
>TRBJ1-3|.|TRBD1|TRBV6-5|15
TGTGCCAGCAAGGGCGGGACAGGGGTTGGAAACACCATATATTTT
CASKGGTGVGNTIYF
>TRBJ1-2|.|.|TRBV27|12
TGTGCCAGCACCGGCAGGGGACGGGGCTACACCTTC
CASTGRGRGYTF
>TRBJ2-6|.|.|TRBV25-1|15
TGTGCCAGCAGTGAGGCAGGGGCTGGGGCCAACGTCCTGACTTTC
CASSEAGAGANVLTF
>TRBJ2-7|.|TRBD1|TRBV6-1|15
TGTGCCAGCAGTTCGGACAGGTCCCCCTCCTACGAGCAGTACTTC
CASSSDRSPSYEQYF
>TRBJ2-5|.|.|TRBV28|15
TGTGCCAGCAGTTTAGGCGTCAGGTACAAAGAGACCCAGTACTTC
CASSLGVRYKETQYF
>TRBJ1-1|.|.|TRBV10-3|13
TGTGCCATCATGAGGGATATGAACACTGAAGCTTTCTTT
CAIMRDMNTEAFF
>TRBJ1-2|.|.|TRBV6-6|14
TGTGCCAGCAGTCACTCGACCTCTAACTATGGCTACACCTTC
CASSHSTSNYGYTF
>TRBJ1-4|.|.|TRBV4-3|13
TGCGCCAGCAGCCAGGTGCTAGGCGAAAAACTGTTTTTT
CASSQVLGEKLFF
>TRBJ2-5|.|TRBD2|TRBV5-1|17
TGCGCCAGCCGCAGACTAGCGGGAGGGGTAGGTGAAGAGACCCAGTACTTC
CASRRLAGGVGEETQYF
>TRBJ1-2|once|TRBD1|TRBV30|13
TGTGCCTGGAGTTACCAGGGGGCGCAAGGCTACACCTTC
CAWSYQGAQGYTF
>TRBJ2-2|.|.|TRBV30|13
TGTGCCCGCGCCTCCGTGGGGGCCGGGGAGCTGTTTTTT
CARASVGAGELFF
>TRBJ2-3|.|.|TRBV20-1|11
TGCAGTGCCAGGGCTGCAGATACGCAGTATTTT
CSARAADTQYF
>TRBJ2-3|.|.|TRBV9|15
TGTGCCAGCAGCGTTGGGTGGAGGGGTACAGATACGCAGTATTTT
CASSVGWRGTDTQYF
>TRBJ2-2|.|TRBD2|TRBV10-3|13
TGTGCCATCACTAGCGGGGGCCCCGGGGAGCTGTTTTTT
CAITSGGPGELFF
>TRBJ1-1|.|.|TRBV21-1|14
TGTGCCAGCAGCACCGGGAACTCCAACACTGAAGCTTTCTTT
CASSTGNSNTEAFF
>TRBJ2-2|.|.|TRBV6-4|13
TGTGCCAGCAGTGACCAGCCAGCCGGGGAGCTGTTTTTT
CASSDQPAGELFF
>TRBJ2-2|.|.|TRBV4-3|16
TGCGCCAGCAGCCAAGCGGGGCGGAGCTACACCGGGGAGCTGTTTTTT
CASSQAGRSYTGELFF
>TRBJ2-5|.|.|TRBV27|14
TGTGCCAGCAGTTTATTAGGAGTAGGGGAGACCCAGTACTTC
CASSLLGVGETQYF
>TRBJ1-3|.|.|TRBV21-1|18
TGTGCCAGCAGCAAAGATAGGACAGGGGAGAAAAGTGGAAACACCATATATTTT
CASSKDRTGEKSGNTIYF
>TRBJ2-7|.|.|TRBV4-2|15
TGTGCCAGCAGCCAAGATTTTGGCAGGGCCTACGAGCAGTACTTC
CASSQDFGRAYEQYF
>TRBJ1-2|few|.|TRBV6-6|14
TGTGCCAGCAGTTACGATGCAGGGAAAGATGGCTACACCTTC
CASSYDAGKDGYTF
>TRBJ2-1|.|.|TRBV7-8|12
TGTGCCAGCAGCTTAGGAGGTTGGGAGCAGTTCTTC
CASSLGGWEQFF
>TRBJ1-2|.|TRBD1|TRBV6-6|16
TGTGCCAGCAGCCGGGGACAGGGGGCGCCGGACTATGGCTACACCTTC
CASSRGQGAPDYGYTF
>TRBJ2-5|.|TRBD1|TRBV7-9|15
TGTGCCAGCAGCTTTGCCGGGACAGTTCAAGAGACCCAGTACTTC
CASSFAGTVQETQYF
>TRBJ1-4|.|.|TRBV7-6|15
TGTGCCAGCAGCTTCAACCCTGGGGAGGGGGAAAAACTGTTTTTT
CASSFNPGEGEKLFF
>TRBJ1-2|.|TRBD1|TRBV19|14
TGTGCCAGTAGTACCCGACAGGGGGCGCTTGGCTACACCTTC
CASSTRQGALGYTF
>TRBJ2-3|.|TRBD2|TRBV2|18
TGTGCCAGCAGTGCAGAGGGGACTAGCGGGAGTTTCCCAGATACGCAGTATTTT
CASSAEGTSGSFPDTQYF
>TRBJ1-3|.|TRBD1|TRBV19|16
TGTGCCAGTAGTCCGCAGGGGGGAGCCCCTGGAAACACCATATATTTT
CASSPQGGAPGNTIYF
>TRBJ2-6|.|.|TRBV19|16
TGTGCCAGTAGTCCCCGGGCGAGCTCTGGGGCCAACGTCCTGACTTTC
CASSPRASSGANVLTF
>TRBJ2-5|once|TRBD2|TRBV7-7|17
TGTGCTAGCAGCTTAGCGACTAGCGGGAGTAGGGAAGAGACCCAGTACTTC
CASSLATSGSREETQYF
>TRBJ1-5|.|TRBD1|TRBV19|15
TGTGCCAGTCGACAGGGTGGTATTAGCAATCAGCCCCAGCATTTT
CASRQGGISNQPQHF
>TRBJ2-1|.|.|TRBV13|15
TGTGCCAGCAGCTTAGTTCAGGGGCGAGACAATGAGCAGTTCTTC
CASSLVQGRDNEQFF
>TRBJ2-2|.|.|TRBV14|16
TGTGCCAGCAGCCATGATGTGGCTGTGGGGACCGGGGAGCTGTTTTTT
CASSHDVAVGTGELFF
>TRBJ2-7|.|.|TRBV2|12
TGTGCCAGCAGTGAAGGGTACGGGGAGCAGTACTTC
CASSEGYGEQYF
>TRBJ2-5|.|.|TRBV28|15
TGTGCCAGCAGTCTAGGGGGGGGGTACCAAGAGACCCAGTACTTC
CASSLGGGYQETQYF
>TRBJ2-2|.|TRBD2|TRBV7-9|15
TGTGCCAGCAGGCTACTAGCGGAGAACACCGGGGAGCTGTTTTTT
CASRLLAENTGELFF
>TRBJ2-2|.|.|TRBV27|18
TGTGCCAGCAGTGGGGTGGGATTATGGGGCGCGAACACCGGGGAGCTGTTTTTT
CASSGVGLWGANTGELFF
>TRBJ1-4|.|TRBD1|TRBV30|15
TGTGCCTGGAGTCGGTCCAGGGGGAGTAATGAAAAACTGTTTTTT
CAWSRSRGSNEKLFF
>TRBJ2-2|few|.|TRBV28|13
TGTGCCAGCAGTACGAGGGGGACCGGGGAGCTGTTTTTT
CASSTRGTGELFF